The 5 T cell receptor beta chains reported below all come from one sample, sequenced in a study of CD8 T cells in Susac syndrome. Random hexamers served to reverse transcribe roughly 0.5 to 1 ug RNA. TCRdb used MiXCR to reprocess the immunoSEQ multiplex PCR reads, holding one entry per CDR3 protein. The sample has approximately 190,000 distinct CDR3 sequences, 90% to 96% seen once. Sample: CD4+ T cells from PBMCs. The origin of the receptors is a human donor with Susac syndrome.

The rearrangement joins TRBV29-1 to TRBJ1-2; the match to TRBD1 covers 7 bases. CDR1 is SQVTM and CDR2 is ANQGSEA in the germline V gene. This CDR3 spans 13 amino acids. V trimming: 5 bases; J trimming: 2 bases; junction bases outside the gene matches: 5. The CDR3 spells CSVNRGPNYGYTF. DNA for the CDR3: TGCAGCGTTAACAGGGGACCAAACTATGGCTACACCTTC.

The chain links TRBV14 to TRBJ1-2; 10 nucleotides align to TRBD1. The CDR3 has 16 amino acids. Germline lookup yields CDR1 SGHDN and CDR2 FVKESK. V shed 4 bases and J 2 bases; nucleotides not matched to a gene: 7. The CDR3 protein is CASSLAPGQGNYGYTF. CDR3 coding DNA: TGTGCCAGCAGCCTGGCCCCGGGACAGGGGAACTATGGCTACACCTTC.

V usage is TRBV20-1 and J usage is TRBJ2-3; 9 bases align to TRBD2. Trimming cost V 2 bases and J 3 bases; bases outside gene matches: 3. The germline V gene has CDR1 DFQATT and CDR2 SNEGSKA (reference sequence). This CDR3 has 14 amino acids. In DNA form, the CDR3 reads TGCAGTGCTAGAACGGGACTAGCAACAGATACGCAGTATTTT. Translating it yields CSARTGLATDTQYF.

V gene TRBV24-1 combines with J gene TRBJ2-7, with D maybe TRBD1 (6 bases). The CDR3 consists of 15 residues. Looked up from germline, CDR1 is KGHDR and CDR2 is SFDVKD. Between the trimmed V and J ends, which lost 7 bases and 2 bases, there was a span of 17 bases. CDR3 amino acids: CATSTPAGTPYEQYF. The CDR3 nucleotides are TGTGCCACCAGCACCCCCGCCGGGACACCCTACGAGCAGTACTTC.

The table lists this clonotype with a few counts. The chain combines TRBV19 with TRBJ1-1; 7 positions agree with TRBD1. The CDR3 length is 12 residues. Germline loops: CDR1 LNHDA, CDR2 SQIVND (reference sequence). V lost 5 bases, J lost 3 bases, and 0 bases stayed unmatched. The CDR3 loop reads CASSQGDTEAFF. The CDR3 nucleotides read TGTGCCAGTAGTCAGGGGGACACTGAAGCTTTCTTT.